This TCR beta chain originates from a study of regulatory T cells in long-lasting Graves disease. Study-wide context: Persistence in Graves' disease denoted antithyroid drug use beyond 5 years alongside positive TSH receptor antibodies.

Time point described: persistent/refractory GD, antithyroid drugs over 5 years with positive TRAb. With RNA extracted from PBMCs as input, the TCR library was made. Many counts were recorded for this clonotype. Its target is not known. Libraries of TCR beta came from iRepertoire HTBI primers plus Arm-PCR of CDR3 regions. In the original processing: Detected in the samples were around 62 TRBV and approximately 14 TRBJ segments. One entry per CDR3 protein, called by TCRdb with MiXCR from the multiplex PCR reads. These V and J calls rely on TCRdb rather than the paper's analysis. The sample includes 300,000 or so distinct CDR3 sequences, around 20% of them seen just once. This CDR3 spans 16 amino acids. Trimming at V came to 6 bases and at J to 2 bases, leaving 11 bases not matched to a gene. The germline V gene has CDR1 SGHAT and CDR2 FQNNGV. General study results and limits: Persistent disease exhibited a predilection for TRBV28, TRBJ1-2 and TRBJ2-5.

Here the sequenced sample was peripheral blood mononuclear cells (PBMCs), taken when the disease was refractory, from a patient treated with antithyroid drugs. V gene TRBV11-2 combines with J gene TRBJ2-7; 9 bases are shared with TRBD1. The source is a female donor with Graves disease. The CDR3 sequence is CASRQTDGQGPYEQYF. Written as DNA, the CDR3 is TGTGCCAGCAGGCAAACTGATGGACAGGGGCCCTACGAGCAGTACTTC.